This is a list of T cell receptor beta chains from one sample in a study of blood T cell repertoires in COVID-19. Assay: immunoSEQ multiplex PCR; the TCRdb copy retains only in-frame clones and omits some. This sample carries 82,000 or so clones, about 89% of them seen once, and the ten largest clones take 0.95% to 1.5%. Sequencing input: PBMCs or T cells enriched from blood (not recorded which). The receptors come from a woman in her forties or fifties with acute COVID-19. Each CDR3 is given with its conserved first and last residue. A D gene is named only where the DNA matches it firmly. The listing skips clone size in some rows; elsewhere it reads once, few, many or a size class.

size | J | D | V | DNA | CDR3
. | TRBJ2-3 | . | TRBV29-1 | TGCAGCGTTGCTAGGCTAGCTGCAGATACGCAGTATTTT | CSVARLAADTQYF
. | TRBJ1-3 | . | TRBV19 | TGTGCCAGTAACCATCTACAGGGTCCGTCCGGAAACACCATATATTTT | CASNHLQGPSGNTIYF
. | TRBJ1-3 | . | TRBV6-5 | TGTGCCAGCAGCCCCGGGACATCCTCTGGAAACACCATATATTTT | CASSPGTSSGNTIYF
once | TRBJ2-3 | TRBD2 | TRBV29-1 | TGCAGCGTTGAGGCTAGCGGAGCAGATACGCAGTATTTT | CSVEASGADTQYF
. | TRBJ2-3 | TRBD2 | TRBV5-1 | TGCGCCAGCAGCCGGGGCGGGGGACTCCGCACAGATACGCAGTATTTT | CASSRGGGLRTDTQYF
. | TRBJ2-7 | . | TRBV7-4 | TGTGCCAGCAGCTCGCGTTCCTACGAGCAGTACTTC | CASSSRSYEQYF
. | TRBJ2-2 | . | TRBV3-1/TRBV3-2 | TGTGCCAGCAGCCCTCAGAGCGGGCCCAACACCGGGGAGCTGTTTTTT | CASSPQSGPNTGELFF
. | TRBJ2-5 | TRBD2 | TRBV10-2 | TGCGCCAGCACCATAGCGGGTGGGGAGACCCAGTACTTC | CASTIAGGETQYF
. | TRBJ2-2 | TRBD2 | TRBV7-2 | TGTGCCAGCAGCATCGGGACTAGCGGGTTAGGGGAGCTGTTTTTT | CASSIGTSGLGELFF
. | TRBJ2-1 | TRBD2 | TRBV7-9 | TGTGCCAGCAGCGCAAGCGGGAGGGAGTTCTTC | CASSASGREFF
. | TRBJ2-1 | . | TRBV14 | TGTGCCAGCGCGATTTCTAGGCATGAGCAGTTCTTC | CASAISRHEQFF
few | TRBJ1-2 | . | TRBV27 | TGTGCCAGCAGTTTTTCCGGCAGGGCCTATGGCTACACCTTC | CASSFSGRAYGYTF
few | TRBJ2-7 | . | TRBV13 | TGTGCCAGCAGCTTAAATCTCTATTACGAGCAGTACTTC | CASSLNLYYEQYF
. | TRBJ2-1 | . | TRBV18 | TGTGCCAGCTCCCTATTAGCCTGGCTCCAGCAGTTCTTC | CASSLLAWLQQFF
. | TRBJ1-1 | . | TRBV5-8 | TGTGCCACCTCGGGGGGCCCTGAAGCTTTCTTT | CATSGGPEAFF
. | TRBJ1-1 | . | TRBV28 | TGTGCCAGCAGCCAACTCAGGGCGAACACTGAAGCTTTCTTT | CASSQLRANTEAFF
. | TRBJ1-6 | . | TRBV15 | TGTGCCACCAGCAGAGATACAGGCCAGGGGAATTCACCCCTCCACTTT | CATSRDTGQGNSPLHF
. | TRBJ1-1 | TRBD1 | TRBV3-1/TRBV3-2 | TGTGCCAGCGGGACAGGGTTGGCCACTGAAGCTTTCTTT | CASGTGLATEAFF
. | TRBJ2-1 | TRBD2 | TRBV5-6 | TGTGCCAGCAGCCCAAGCGGGAGGAACCCCTACAATGAGCAGTTCTTC | CASSPSGRNPYNEQFF
once | TRBJ2-1 | TRBD1 | TRBV2 | TGTGCCAGCAGCCTACAGTCCAGGGGGATGAATGAGCAGTTCTTC | CASSLQSRGMNEQFF